These 8 T cell receptor beta chains came from one sample sequenced in a study of neurological immune-mediated disorders. TCRdb ran MiXCR on the 5' RACE reads and lists one entry per CDR3 protein. This repertoire shows around 60,000 distinct CDR3 sequences, approximately 3.1% found once; its top ten account for approximately 6.6%. Sequenced material: PBMCs. These TCRs come from a woman aged 55-70 years with multiple sclerosis.

This clonotype came up many times. The rearrangement joins TRBV5-1 to TRBJ1-4, with D tentatively TRBD1 (5 bases). V was pared by 5 bases and J by 5 bases, with 19 bases between. Per germline, CDR1 SGHRS and CDR2 YFSETQ. There are 16 residues in the CDR3. DNA for the CDR3: TGCGCCAGCAGTCTATTCGCCGGAGCAGGGAATGAAAAACTGTTTTTT. It specifies CASSLFAGAGNEKLFF.

This clonotype has a count of ten or more. The genes are TRBV7-9 and TRBJ2-3; TRBD2 matches 13 bases. The CDR3 contains 16 residues. Germline lookup yields CDR1 SEHNR and CDR2 FQNEAQ (reference sequence). V lost 3 bases and J lost 5; bases outside the gene matches: 5. CDR3 sequence (DNA): TGTGCCAGCAGCTTCGGACTAGCGGGGGCCCGAGATACGCAGTATTTT. Its protein product is CASSFGLAGARDTQYF.

This clonotype was counted ten times or more. The chain uses TRBV20-1 and TRBJ2-5; D perhaps matches TRBD1 (6 bases). Between the trimmed V and J ends, which lost 3 bases and 2 bases, there was a span of 7 bases. Germline V gene lookup returns CDR1 DFQATT and CDR2 SNEGSKA (reference sequence). CDR3 length: 12 amino acids. The CDR3 DNA reads as TGCAGTGCTAGGAGGGGGCAAGAGACCCAGTACTTC. This encodes CSARRGQETQYF.

This clonotype was found many times. This rearrangement joins TRBV20-1 to TRBJ1-6, with TRBD1 as a possible D gene (5 bases). V was clipped by 1 base and J by 0 bases, with 16 bases between them. There are 18 residues in the CDR3. CDR1 and CDR2 from the germline V gene are DFQATT and SNEGSKA (reference sequence). The CDR3, as DNA: TGCAGTGCTAGAGTTTTCGGCAGGGAGGGCTCCTATAATTCACCCCTCCACTTT. Encoded protein: CSARVFGREGSYNSPLHF.

This clonotype was counted ten times or more. The chain combines TRBV7-9 with TRBJ2-6; D gene ambiguous. Germline-derived CDR1 and CDR2 are SEHNR and FQNEAQ (reference sequence). The CDR3 has 13 residues. Trimming removed 5 bases at V and 0 bases at J, with 2 bases between. CDR3 sequence: CASSISGANVLTF. CDR3 sequence (DNA): TGTGCCAGCAGCATCTCTGGGGCCAACGTCCTGACTTTC. Filled out from reference TRBV7-9 and TRBJ2-6, the complete variable domain reads DTGVSQNPRHKITKRGQNVTFRCDPISEHNRLYWYRQTLGQGPEFLTYFQNEAQLEKSRLLSDRFSAERPKGSFSTLEIQRTEQGDSAMYLCASSISGANVLTFGAGSRLTVL.

This clonotype was seen many times. The chain recombines TRBV15 with TRBJ2-7, with D hard to call. The V end was cut by 3 bases, the J end by 5 bases, with 11 bases between. The CDR3 is made up of 13 amino acids. Germline V CDR1 and CDR2: LNHNV, YYDKDF (reference sequence). The CDR3 bases are TGTGCCACCAGCAGGGCTGGAGCCCACGAGCAGTACTTC. It translates to CATSRAGAHEQYF.

This clonotype was observed at least ten times. The J gene is TRBJ1-2, the V gene TRBV7-9; D is unresolved. The CDR3 has 13 amino acids. The V end was cut by 5 bases, the J end by 4 bases, with 11 bases between. Germline V gene data show CDR1 as SEHNR and CDR2 as FQNEAQ (reference sequence). CDR3 region: CASSGEGSYGYTF. CDR3 sequence (DNA): TGTGCCAGCAGCGGGGAGGGAAGCTATGGCTACACCTTC.

The sample holds many counts of this clonotype. The CDR3 sequence is CASSVLPGTTEQYF. The DNA for the CDR3 is TGTGCCAGCAGCGTCCTGCCCGGGACCACCGAGCAGTACTTC. V gene TRBV9 combines with J gene TRBJ2-7; the D gene could be TRBD1 or TRBD2 (5 bases each). CDR3 size: 14 residues. Looked up from germline, CDR1 is SGDLS and CDR2 is YYNGEE. V lost 2 bases and J 6 bases, leaving 15 bases between the germline ends. The full variable domain, with the rest looked up from reference TRBV9 and TRBJ2-7, is DSGVTQTPKHLITATGQRVTLRCSPRSGDLSVYWYQQSLDQGLQFLIQYYNGEERAKGNILERFSAQQFPDLHSELNLSSLELGDSALYFCASSVLPGTTEQYFGPGTRLTVT.